The 18 T cell receptor beta chains below all came from one sample that was sequenced in a study of PD-1 blockade in classical Hodgkin lymphoma. Sample time point: cycle 4 day 1 (C4D1), after around six weeks of nivolumab. Autologous stem cell transplantation was followed by relapse in every patient, and brentuximab vedotin exposure varied. TCRdb's copy holds only in-frame clones and misses some; the assay was immunoSEQ multiplex PCR. This table has some 90,000 clones, roughly 78% appearing once. Sequencing was performed on peripheral blood mononuclear cells (PBMCs), taken before the fourth cycle of nivolumab. Receptors were obtained from a human donor with classical Hodgkin lymphoma.

The V gene is TRBV10-3, the J gene TRBJ2-1, with 9 bases fitting TRBD1. The CDR3 is made up of 16 amino acids. Germline V gene sequence: CDR1 ENHRY, CDR2 SYGVKD. Germline trimming cut 6 bases from V and 5 bases from J; bases unmatched to any gene: 11. The chain's CDR3 is CAIRRGTGRLHNEQFF. The CDR3, as DNA: TGTGCCATCAGGAGAGGGACAGGGCGCCTTCACAATGAGCAGTTCTTC.

On this clone itself: Other DNA sequences in this specimen translate into the identical CDR3. The CDR3 here is CASRVTGGNTEAFF. The CDR3 DNA is TGTGCCAGCAGAGTTACAGGGGGCAACACTGAAGCTTTCTTT. The gene calls are TRBV6-1 and TRBJ1-1; 9 nucleotides agree with TRBD1. This CDR3 region has 14 residues. V lost 6 bases and J lost 2; bases outside the gene matches: 4. The germline V gene has CDR1 MNHNS and CDR2 SASEGT.

The rearrangement joins TRBV14 to TRBJ2-3; tentatively, D is TRBD1 or TRBD2 (6 bases each). The V and J ends lost 4 bases and 4 bases respectively, with 21 bases between them. The CDR3 is 17 residues long. CDR1 and CDR2 from the germline V gene are SGHDN and FVKESK. DNA for the CDR3: TGTGCCAGCAGCCTATTAACCGGGGGCAACCGAGCAGATACGCAGTATTTT. This gives the protein CASSLLTGGNRADTQYF.

This clone was seen at least ten times. The chain is built from TRBV5-1 and TRBJ2-7, with a weak D call TRBD1 (5 bases). This CDR3 comprises 15 residues. The ends were cut back, 0 bases at V and 0 bases at J, with 10 bases in the middle. CDR1 and CDR2 (germline): SGHRS, YFSETQ. The CDR3 nucleotides read TGCGCCAGCAGCTTGGGGGGCTCGAGCTCCTACGAGCAGTACTTC. Protein sequence: CASSLGGSSSYEQYF.

This clone is medium-sized (0.01 to 0.1%) within its sample. Other DNA variants within this sample encode the same CDR3. The rearrangement uses TRBV19 and TRBJ1-2; maybe TRBD1 (5 bases). CDR1 and CDR2 (germline): LNHDA, SQIVND (reference sequence). The length of the CDR3 is 16 residues. V lost 4 bases and J lost 2, with 17 bases in between. CDR3 nucleotides: TGTGCCAGTAGTAACCCTGGGGGAGACATAAACTATGGCTACACCTTC. It encodes CASSNPGGDINYGYTF. The whole variable domain, filled in from reference TRBV19 and TRBJ1-2, reads DGGITQSPKYLFRKEGQNVTLSCEQNLNHDAMYWYRQDPGQGLRLIYYSQIVNDFQKGDIAEGYSVSREKKESFPLTVTSAQKNPTAFYLCASSNPGGDINYGYTFGSGTRLTVV.

This clone has more than one count but fewer than ten. The chain carries TRBV10-2 and TRBJ2-2, with 7 bases lining up with TRBD2. This CDR3 is 14 amino acids long. V was clipped by 5 bases and J by 6 bases; unmatched bases: 6. CDR1 is WSHSY, CDR2 SAAADI, per germline. CDR3 amino acids: CASSPTTSPGELFF. Here the CDR3 DNA reads TGCGCCAGCAGTCCCACGACTAGCCCCGGGGAGCTGTTTTTT.

The chain uses TRBV6-5 and TRBJ1-6, with 10 bases that match TRBD1. With 5 bases clipped from V and 9 bases from J, the junction kept 4 bases outside the gene matches. This CDR3 contains 14 residues. Germline values: CDR1 MNHEY, CDR2 SVGAGI. CDR3 in amino acids: CASSRQGALSPLHF. The DNA for the CDR3 is TGTGCCAGCAGTAGACAGGGGGCTCTTTCACCCCTCCACTTT.

This clone was detected only once. The chain recombines TRBV12-5 with TRBJ2-7; weak D call: TRBD2 (5 bases). Trimming stripped 0 bases from V and 12 bases from J, with 15 bases between. CDR3 size: 13 residues. The V gene's germline CDR1 is LGHNT and CDR2 FRNRAP. This CDR3 reads CASGLVGRGELYF. CDR3 DNA: TGTGCTAGTGGTTTGGTCGGACGGGGAGAATTGTACTTC.

The chain uses TRBV7-2 and TRBJ2-7; 8 bases are shared with TRBD2. J gave up 4 bases and V 6 bases, and 8 bases lay outside the gene matches. This CDR3 is 14 amino acids long. Germline CDR1 reads SGHTA; CDR2 reads FQGNSA. CDR3 coding DNA: TGTGCCAGCAGTTTGGGCGGCGGGGGGTACGAGCAGTACTTC. Translated, it gives CASSLGGGGYEQYF.

V usage is TRBV12-5 and J usage is TRBJ2-7; possibly TRBD1 or TRBD2 for D (5 bases each). Germline lookup yields CDR1 LGHNT and CDR2 FRNRAP. The CDR3 is 16 residues long. V lost 0 bases, J lost 0 bases, and 12 bases lay in between. The chain's CDR3 is CASGLVTTGGSYEQYF. CDR3 DNA: TGTGCTAGTGGTTTGGTAACCACAGGAGGCTCCTACGAGCAGTACTTC.

The chain uses TRBV6-1 and TRBJ2-7, with unresolved D. Germline CDR1 reads MNHNS; CDR2 reads SASEGT. CDR3 length: 11 residues. Trimming stripped 7 bases from V and 4 bases from J, with 8 bases between. The CDR3 nucleotides are TGTGCCAGCATACGTCTGTACGAGCAGTACTTC. Its translation is CASIRLYEQYF.

The rearrangement joins TRBV6-5 to TRBJ1-2, with a tentative D call TRBD1 (6 bases). The V gene's germline CDR1 is MNHEY and CDR2 SVGAGI. The CDR3 runs 12 residues. The V and J ends lost 7 bases and 7 bases respectively, with 13 bases between them. This CDR3 reads CASTKGQSGYTF. CDR3 DNA sequence: TGTGCCAGCACCAAAGGACAGTCTGGCTACACCTTC.

This clone occurred a few times. The chain recombines TRBV27 with TRBJ2-3; the D gene could be TRBD1 or TRBD2 (7 bases each). The length of the CDR3 is 15 residues. Germline-derived CDR1 and CDR2 are MNHEY and SMNVEV (reference sequence). V was pared by 5 bases and J by 9 bases, with 21 bases between. The CDR3 region has the DNA TGTGCCAGCAGTCCTACCAGGGGGGGCTATGACACGCAGTATTTT. It yields the protein CASSPTRGGYDTQYF.

This chain connects TRBV7-9 to TRBJ1-2; D gene unclear. Trimming took off 1 base at V and 8 bases at J, with 11 bases between the two ends. Germline V lookup: CDR1 SEHNR, CDR2 FQNEAQ (reference sequence). The CDR3 loop spans 13 amino acids. CDR3 bases: TGTGCCAGCAGCTTAGGATCAGGCGGCGGCTACACCTTC. Amino acids: CASSLGSGGGYTF.

The chain couples TRBV2 to TRBJ2-5; 12 nucleotides match TRBD2. Trimming removed 8 bases from V and 0 bases from J; junction bases left unmatched: 1. Germline V gene lookup returns CDR1 SNHLY and CDR2 FYNNEI. The CDR3 is made up of 14 amino acids. CDR3 nucleotide sequence: TGTGCCAGCCGGACTAGCGGGAACCAAGAGACCCAGTACTTC. Amino acid sequence: CASRTSGNQETQYF.

This clone has a single count. J is TRBJ2-5 and V is TRBV27, with TRBD2 matching 12 bases. The CDR3 extends over 18 amino acids. V was pared by 5 bases and J by 4 bases, with 14 bases of the junction left unmatched. The V gene's germline CDR1 is MNHEY and CDR2 SMNVEV (reference sequence). CDR3 amino acids: CASSRPRLAGGRVETQYF. DNA of the CDR3: TGTGCCAGCAGTCGCCCCCGTCTAGCGGGGGGGCGAGTAGAGACCCAGTACTTC.

The sample holds a few counts of this clone. The genes are TRBV13 and TRBJ2-7; 9 bases fit TRBD1. V lost 10 bases and J lost 2; bases outside the gene matches: 18. In germline, CDR1 is PRHDT, CDR2 FYEKMQ (reference sequence). The CDR3 length is 17 residues. CDR3: CATSPADRGSVPYEQYF. In nucleotides, the CDR3 is TGTGCCACCAGTCCCGCGGACAGGGGATCGGTGCCCTACGAGCAGTACTTC.

The chain joins TRBV16 to TRBJ2-7; D is unresolved. Germline-derived CDR1 and CDR2 are KGHSY and FQNENV. The CDR3 is 12 amino acids. The V gene lost 0 bases and the J gene lost 4 bases, with 4 bases spanning the gap. The CDR3 bases are TGTGCCAGCAGCCAATCGGGATACGAGCAGTACTTC. Its translation is CASSQSGYEQYF. Using reference TRBV16 and TRBJ2-7 for the parts outside the CDR3, the full variable domain is GEEVAQTPKHLVRGEGQKAKLYCAPIKGHSYVFWYQQVLKNEFKFLISFQNENVFDETGMPKERFSAKCLPNSPCSLEIQATKLEDSAVYFCASSQSGYEQYFGPGTRLTVT.